Here is one T cell receptor (beta chain) with its context. Its antigen remains unidentified. This CDR3 is also generated by other DNA sequences in the sample. V was pared by 0 bases and J by 5 bases, with 6 bases between. CDR1 and CDR2 from the germline V gene are SGHDN and FVKESK. The length of the CDR3 is 13 residues. Donors were healthy HIV-negative adults without recent acute infections or vaccinations. Genomic DNA, for the unsorted samples, came from some 100 million PBMCs. The sample comes from a study of shared clonotypes between healthy human individuals. Study-wide findings and caveats: Clonotype sharing among donors likely depends on sequencing depth.

The deep-level immunoSEQ assay was used. Some clones are missing from TCRdb's copy, which holds only in-frame ones; the method was immunoSEQ multiplex PCR. The data show about 480,000 clones, with about 79% seen just once and 9.5% to 15% held by the top ten. The receptor was isolated from a woman aged 40-49 years in good health. Some clones in this sample may be carry-over from other donors' samples. Input material: PBMCs. The V gene is TRBV14, the J gene TRBJ2-3, with D hard to call. The CDR3 protein is CASSQDLGDTQYF. The DNA of the CDR3 is TGTGCCAGCAGCCAAGATCTAGGAGATACGCAGTATTTT.